In its sample, the clone carrying this T cell receptor (beta chain) was seen many times. Its specificity is not known. Amplification targeted TCR beta CDR3 regions from RNA transcripts. A first-round RT-PCR of the TCR CDR3 used the HTBI primer set. TCRdb re-analysed the multiplex PCR reads in MiXCR, keeping a single row per CDR3 protein. The data contain 550,000 to 700,000 distinct CDR3 sequences, about 15% of them singletons. Germline CDR1 reads MNHEY; CDR2 reads SMNVEV (reference sequence). The CDR3 totals 15 residues. V shed 3 bases, J shed 4 bases, and the junction held 8 bases outside the gene matches. Every diagnosis used clinical symptoms, serum thyroxine and TRAb, thyroid ultrasound and orbital computed tomography. The PBMCs were sourced from fresh peripheral blood (more than 8.5 ml). This record comes from a study of T cells in Graves' hyperthyroidism and ophthalmopathy. General observations from the study: Most thyroid clonotypes with frequency above 0.001 were detected in blood.

The source is a middle-aged woman with Graves' ophthalmopathy. The specimen was blood. V gene TRBV27 combines with J gene TRBJ2-7; 8 positions match TRBD1. In DNA, the CDR3 is TGTGCCAGCAGTTTCTCAGGGGGCGTGGGTTACGAGCAGTACTTC. The encoded protein is CASSFSGGVGYEQYF.